The table lists the clone carrying this T cell receptor (beta chain) with a few counts. The data were obtained in a study of blood T cells in healthy people across ages. The extraction recovered at least 5.5 micrograms of total RNA per sample. The CDR3 loop spans 14 amino acids. Per the germline V gene, CDR1 is SGHRS and CDR2 is YFSETQ. The V gene lost 0 bases and the J gene lost 5 bases, with 12 bases spanning the gap. Next came a second PCR, run for about 6 to 12 cycles, which used a sample-barcoded 5' primer along with a J-beta primer mix. TCRdb re-derived calls from the 5' RACE reads in MiXCR, one entry per CDR3 protein. The sample contains approximately 900,000 distinct CDR3 sequences, roughly 52% of which appear only once.

The clonotype comes from a man younger than 40 in good health. The material sequenced was blood. This sequence joins TRBV5-1 and TRBJ2-7; D may be TRBD1 (5 bases). This chain's CDR3 is CASSLALQGHEQYF. CDR3 nucleotides: TGCGCCAGCAGCTTGGCCTTGCAGGGCCACGAGCAGTACTTC.